The 10 T cell receptor beta chains presented below share a single source sample, sequenced in a study of shared clonotypes between healthy human individuals. Libraries were prepared by immunoSEQ multiplex PCR; TCRdb keeps only in-frame clonotypes and omits some of them. The table records some 1 million clones, under 80% of them present only once. The sample comprised memory CD4+ T cells sorted from blood. Stated subset: CD45RA-negative fraction. The receptor source for this set is a man younger than 35 in good health.

The chain joins TRBV27 to TRBJ2-7, with TRBD1 matching 9 bases. This CDR3 has 16 amino acids. Losses at the gene ends were 0 bases for V and 4 bases for J; bases not matched to a gene: 7. In germline, CDR1 is MNHEY, CDR2 SMNVEV (reference sequence). In nucleotides, the CDR3 is TGTGCCAGCAGTTTATCGATACAGGGGGCAGGTTACGAGCAGTACTTC. Protein sequence: CASSLSIQGAGYEQYF.

The CDR3 sequence: CASSETGGPDTQYF. The CDR3 nucleotides read TGTGCCAGCAGTGAAACTGGGGGTCCGGATACGCAGTATTTT. This chain uses TRBV6-1 with TRBJ2-3, with D perhaps given as TRBD1 or TRBD2 (5 bases each). The germline V gene encodes CDR1 MNHNS and CDR2 SASEGT. Trimming removed 2 bases from V and 6 bases from J, with 12 bases in between. CDR3 length equals 14 residues.

This clone was counted only a few times. The rearrangement uses TRBV29-1 and TRBJ2-5; D is uncertain. The CDR3 has 13 amino acids. Germline V gene sequence: CDR1 SQVTM, CDR2 ANQGSEA. Trimming pared 4 bases from V and 1 base from J, leaving 10 bases between. The CDR3 sequence is CSVGAVPQETQYF. Here the CDR3 DNA reads TGCAGCGTTGGAGCAGTTCCCCAAGAGACCCAGTACTTC.

This chain uses TRBV6-5 with TRBJ1-1; TRBD1 agrees at 10 bases. Germline CDR1 MNHEY, CDR2 SVGAGI. The CDR3 has 15 amino acids. Trimming took 5 bases from V and 4 from J; bases not matched to a gene: 7. CDR3 residues: CASSPGTGVATEAFF. For the CDR3, the DNA is TGTGCCAGCAGTCCCGGGACAGGGGTGGCCACTGAAGCTTTCTTT.

The V gene is TRBV10-1, the J gene TRBJ2-2; D perhaps matches TRBD1 (6 bases). The V gene's germline CDR1 is WNHNN and CDR2 SYGVQD (reference sequence). This CDR3 contains 15 residues. The V and J ends lost 6 bases and 1 base respectively, with 12 bases between them. The CDR3: CASSPGTKNTGELFF. The CDR3 nucleotides read TGCGCCAGCAGCCCCGGGACAAAGAACACCGGGGAGCTGTTTTTT.

The chain couples TRBV19 to TRBJ2-7; a possible D gene is TRBD1 (6 bases). V shed 5 bases and J shed 5 bases, with 19 bases lying between them. Germline V gives CDR1 LNHDA, CDR2 SQIVND (reference sequence). The CDR3 has 15 amino acids. CDR3 amino acids: CASSFGQTDQDEQYF. CDR3 nucleotide sequence: TGTGCCAGTAGTTTTGGACAGACAGATCAGGACGAGCAGTACTTC.

This clone came up a few times. Written as DNA, the CDR3 is TGTGCCAGTAGCCCGACAGGGTATGAAGCTTTCTTT. Translation: CASSPTGYEAFF. The chain carries TRBV19 and TRBJ1-1, with 7 bases fitting TRBD1. V lost 6 bases and J lost 7; bases outside the gene matches: 5. CDR1 and CDR2 (germline): LNHDA, SQIVND (reference sequence). The length of the CDR3 is 12 residues.

This CDR3 reads CASSPQSYGGRENTEAFF. The CDR3 bases are TGTGCCAGCAGTCCACAATCATATGGGGGGCGGGAGAACACTGAAGCTTTCTTT. This sequence joins TRBV27 and TRBJ1-1, with D perhaps matching TRBD1 (6 bases). V was shortened by 5 bases and J by 1 base, with 23 bases between the two germline ends. Per germline, CDR1 MNHEY and CDR2 SMNVEV (reference sequence). The CDR3 extends over 18 amino acids.

The rearrangement links TRBV10-2 to TRBJ1-6; no definite D call. The CDR3 length is 14 residues. The V and J ends lost 2 bases and 3 bases respectively, with 5 bases between them. CDR1 is WSHSY, CDR2 SAAADI, per germline. CDR3: CASSEPVYNSPLHF. DNA for the CDR3: TGCGCCAGCAGTGAGCCAGTCTATAATTCACCCCTCCACTTT.

V and J are TRBV7-9 and TRBJ1-2; D unclear. The CDR3 is made up of 14 amino acids. V lost 5 bases to trimming and J lost 8 bases, with 18 bases between them. CDR1 and CDR2 from the germline V gene are SEHNR and FQNEAQ (reference sequence). The CDR3 spells CASSQSGKTWGYTF. DNA of the CDR3: TGTGCCAGCAGCCAATCCGGGAAGACGTGGGGCTACACCTTC.